The 9 T cell receptor beta chains in this list originate from one sample, sequenced in a study of OX40 agonist ivuxolimab in advanced cancers. Sequenced by immunoSEQ multiplex PCR; TCRdb stores in-frame clones only, minus some. Of around 80,000 clones detected, more than 85% appear once; the ten largest clones hold about 2.3%. Sequenced material: CD4+ or CD8+ T cells sorted from blood, taken in a trial of the OX40 agonist ivuxolimab. The receptors stem from an adult with an advanced solid tumor such as melanoma, head and neck, liver or kidney cancer.

The J gene is TRBJ2-3, the V gene TRBV19, with 12 bases matching TRBD2. Germline CDR1 LNHDA, CDR2 SQIVND (reference sequence). The trim removed 6 bases at V and 4 bases at J, leaving 2 bases unmatched. This CDR3 is 14 amino acids long. This chain's CDR3 is CASSLAGGPDTQYF. CDR3 DNA sequence: TGTGCCAGTAGCCTAGCGGGAGGGCCAGATACGCAGTATTTT.

The chain combines TRBV19 with TRBJ1-4; D not resolved. CDR1 is LNHDA, CDR2 SQIVND, per germline (reference sequence). The V gene lost 4 bases and the J gene lost 8 bases, with 20 bases spanning the gap. The CDR3 has 16 amino acids. CDR3 loop: CASSTTPTPGWEKLFF. The DNA for the CDR3 is TGTGCCAGTAGTACTACGCCGACTCCGGGGTGGGAAAAACTGTTTTTT.

This chain uses TRBV6-1 with TRBJ2-7; 12 positions agree with TRBD2. Trimming took 4 bases from V and 4 from J; bases not matched to a gene: 8. Germline CDR1 and CDR2: MNHNS and SASEGT. The CDR3 has 16 residues. The CDR3 DNA sequence: TGTGCCAGCAGTGGCACTAGCGGGAGGACCGTTTACGAGCAGTACTTC. Protein product: CASSGTSGRTVYEQYF.

Only a few counts were recorded for this clone. The chain uses TRBV5-1 and TRBJ1-1; TRBD1 aligns across 8 bases. The CDR3 covers 16 residues. Germline lookup yields CDR1 SGHRS and CDR2 YFSETQ. After removal of 4 bases from V and 0 bases from J, the junction contained 8 bases not matched to a gene. CDR3 DNA sequence: TGCGCCAGCAGCGTAAACGGACAGGGACTGAACACTGAAGCTTTCTTT. Amino acid sequence: CASSVNGQGLNTEAFF.

This clone was detected a few times. The chain links TRBV10-3 to TRBJ2-7; D is uncertain. V lost 2 bases and J lost 6, with 8 bases in between. CDR1 and CDR2 from the germline V gene are ENHRY and SYGVKD. The length of the CDR3 is 12 residues. In DNA, the CDR3 is TGTGCCATCAGTGAGCTCCTGGGCGAGCAGTACTTC. Its protein product is CAISELLGEQYF.

The count of this clone is one. The chain combines TRBV28 with TRBJ1-1; D unclear. CDR3 size: 11 residues. Germline V gene data show CDR1 as MDHEN and CDR2 as SYDVKM. With 7 bases removed from V and 5 bases from J, the gap between germline ends came to 8 bases. The CDR3 loop is CASILGTEAFF. CDR3 nucleotide sequence: TGTGCCAGCATTCTGGGTACTGAAGCTTTCTTT.

This clone was found a few times. The chain carries TRBV28 and TRBJ2-4; a weak D match, TRBD1 (6 bases). This CDR3 spans 15 amino acids. Trimming took off 4 bases at V and 0 bases at J, with 10 bases between the two ends. CDR1 and CDR2 from the germline V gene are MDHEN and SYDVKM. CDR3 protein: CASSSQGRAKNIQYF. The CDR3 DNA sequence: TGTGCCAGCAGTTCCCAGGGGCGAGCCAAAAACATTCAGTACTTC.

A word on this clone: This CDR3 is also generated by other DNA sequences in the sample. The J gene is TRBJ1-5, the V gene TRBV4-1; 9 positions match TRBD1. Unmatched junction bases numbered 3, after V lost 5 bases and J lost 4 bases. CDR3 size: 14 residues. The germline gives CDR1 MGHRA, CDR2 YSYEKL. CDR3 loop: CASSLGQGNQPQHF. The CDR3 DNA is TGCGCCAGCAGCTTGGGACAGGGAAATCAGCCCCAGCATTTT.

CDR3 amino acids: CASSDQGGGAEAFF. DNA of the CDR3: TGTGCCAGCAGCGATCAAGGCGGGGGTGCTGAAGCTTTCTTT. V usage is TRBV7-9 and J usage is TRBJ1-1; D may be TRBD1 (5 bases). The germline gives CDR1 SEHNR, CDR2 FQNEAQ (reference sequence). V lost 5 bases, J lost 6 bases, and 16 bases lay in between. CDR3 size: 14 residues.